Following are 25 T cell receptor beta chains from one sample sequenced in a study of sequential checkpoint blockade in melanoma. The data were produced by immunoSEQ multiplex PCR, yet TCRdb's version contains in-frame clones alone and is incomplete. The sample includes about 21,000 clones, roughly 80% of them seen just once. Treatment denoted: randomized to nivolumab then ipilimumab (arm A) or the reverse (arm B). The specimen comprised CD8+ T cells sorted from blood (inferred from file names), sampled from a patient given nivolumab and ipilimumab in sequence. These receptors came from a human donor with melanoma.

The chain uses TRBV27 and TRBJ2-1; tentative D call: TRBD1 (5 bases). Trimming left V 4 bases short and J 0 bases short, with 10 bases between. CDR1 and CDR2 from the germline V gene are MNHEY and SMNVEV (reference sequence). This CDR3 has 15 residues. CDR3 amino acids: CASSSGPGSYNEQFF. CDR3 coding DNA: TGTGCCAGCAGTTCAGGGCCTGGCTCCTACAATGAGCAGTTCTTC.

The V gene is TRBV5-1, the J gene TRBJ2-7; 10 nucleotides align to TRBD1. The CDR3 contains 14 residues. Germline assignment: CDR1 SGHRS and CDR2 YFSETQ. The V gene end was trimmed by 3 bases and the J gene end by 6 bases; junction bases not matched to a gene: 6. Here the CDR3 reads CASSWDRGPTEQYF. The CDR3 DNA is TGCGCCAGCAGCTGGGACAGGGGACCCACCGAGCAGTACTTC.

The gene calls are TRBV28 and TRBJ2-2; perhaps TRBD1 as D (6 bases). Germline-derived CDR1 and CDR2 are MDHEN and SYDVKM. Trimming removed 3 bases from V and 3 bases from J, with 8 bases in between. There are 14 residues in the CDR3. The CDR3 reads CASSFAGDTGELFF. CDR3 in DNA: TGTGCCAGCAGTTTTGCAGGGGACACCGGGGAGCTGTTTTTT.

This chain connects TRBV27 to TRBJ2-3, with 10 bases fitting TRBD2. Losses at the gene ends were 1 base for V and 3 bases for J; bases not matched to a gene: 4. The length of the CDR3 is 16 residues. Germline lookup yields CDR1 MNHEY and CDR2 SMNVEV (reference sequence). CDR3 amino acids: CASSLWGSGRTDTQYF. In DNA, the CDR3 is TGTGCCAGCAGTTTATGGGGTAGCGGGAGGACAGATACGCAGTATTTT.

The CDR3, as DNA: TGTGCCAGCAGTCTAACAGGGGGGGACTATGGCTACACCTTC. Amino acids: CASSLTGGDYGYTF. This chain links TRBV28 with TRBJ1-2; TRBD1 matches 8 bases. The CDR3 is 14 residues long. V trimming: 5 bases; J trimming: 3 bases; junction bases outside the gene matches: 5. The germline V gene encodes CDR1 MDHEN and CDR2 SYDVKM.

The chain combines TRBV7-9 with TRBJ1-4, with D perhaps TRBD1 (5 bases). The V gene lost 5 bases and the J gene lost 8 bases, with 18 bases spanning the gap. This CDR3 spans 15 amino acids. Germline CDR1 and CDR2: SEHNR and FQNEAQ (reference sequence). The CDR3 spells CASSQIGGQREKLFF. The CDR3 DNA reads as TGTGCCAGCAGCCAAATCGGGGGTCAGCGGGAAAAACTGTTTTTT.

J is TRBJ1-2 and V is TRBV7-9, with D possibly being TRBD1 (6 bases). The germline gives CDR1 SEHNR, CDR2 FQNEAQ (reference sequence). The CDR3 is made up of 14 amino acids. Trimming removed 4 bases from V and 8 bases from J, with 17 bases in between. CDR3 DNA sequence: TGTGCCAGCAGCTCGGGTGGCGGGGGCTGGGGCTACACCTTC. This encodes CASSSGGGGWGYTF.

By share, this clone counts as medium-sized. This chain uses TRBV5-1 with TRBJ1-1; tentative D call: TRBD1 (6 bases). Germline CDR1 SGHRS, CDR2 YFSETQ. This CDR3 contains 13 residues. V lost 8 bases, J lost 5 bases, and 16 bases lay in between. As DNA, the CDR3 is TGCGCCAGTACAGGGTGGGTGGGAACTGAAGCTTTCTTT. Translation: CASTGWVGTEAFF.

This chain uses TRBV5-6 with TRBJ1-5, with 8 nucleotides matching TRBD1. V lost 4 bases and J lost 3; bases outside the gene matches: 6. This CDR3 comprises 15 residues. CDR1 is SGHDT and CDR2 is YYEEEE in the germline V gene. The CDR3 loop is CASSKDRAVNQPQHF. The DNA of the CDR3 is TGTGCCAGCAGCAAGGACAGGGCTGTCAATCAGCCCCAGCATTTT.

J is TRBJ2-7 and V is TRBV27; 8 bases align to TRBD2. Germline CDR1 MNHEY, CDR2 SMNVEV (reference sequence). The CDR3 contains 16 residues. Trimming removed 3 bases from V and 0 bases from J; junction bases left unmatched: 7. Written as DNA, the CDR3 is TGTGCCAGCAGTTTTTCTAGCGGGCCGACCTCCTACGAGCAGTACTTC. Translation: CASSFSSGPTSYEQYF.

The rearrangement joins TRBV13 to TRBJ2-7; D ambiguous. Germline V lookup: CDR1 PRHDT, CDR2 FYEKMQ (reference sequence). The V and J ends lost 0 bases and 2 bases respectively, with 5 bases between them. CDR3 size: 13 residues. In nucleotides, the CDR3 is TGTGCCAGCAGCTTAGGGGCAGCCTACGAGCAGTACTTC. It specifies CASSLGAAYEQYF.

This chain connects TRBV11-2 to TRBJ2-5; D perhaps matches TRBD2 (5 bases). Germline V gene sequence: CDR1 SGHAT, CDR2 FQNNGV. CDR3 size: 14 residues. V was clipped by 4 bases and J by 3 bases, with 12 bases between them. The CDR3 DNA reads as TGTGCCAGCAGCTGGAGCGGCCGGAAAGAGACCCAGTACTTC. As protein: CASSWSGRKETQYF.

The genes are TRBV29-1 and TRBJ2-1; D may be TRBD1 (6 bases). CDR1 and CDR2 from the germline V gene are SQVTM and ANQGSEA. This CDR3 is 17 amino acids long. Trimming took off 0 bases at V and 1 base at J, with 16 bases between the two ends. The CDR3 reads CSVEDWGTDRSYNEQFF. CDR3 coding DNA: TGCAGCGTTGAAGATTGGGGTACCGACAGGTCCTACAATGAGCAGTTCTTC.

The V and J genes are TRBV7-9 and TRBJ2-1; TRBD1 aligns across 12 bases. The CDR3 runs to 17 residues. In germline, CDR1 is SEHNR, CDR2 FQNEAQ (reference sequence). V was pared by 5 bases and J by 9 bases, with 14 bases of the junction left unmatched. The DNA of the CDR3 is TGTGCCAGCAGCCAAAGACCGGGACAGGGGGCTAAGAGTGAGCAGTTCTTC. It translates to CASSQRPGQGAKSEQFF.

CDR3 sequence: CASEDRDRGEQYF. Written as DNA, the CDR3 is TGTGCCAGCGAAGACAGGGATCGAGGCGAGCAGTACTTC. The V call is TRBV6-1, the J call TRBJ2-7; 7 bases are shared with TRBD1. This CDR3 is built from 13 residues. Germline assignment: CDR1 MNHNS and CDR2 SASEGT. Germline trimming cut 8 bases from V and 6 bases from J; bases unmatched to any gene: 10.

This chain uses TRBV27 with TRBJ1-2; TRBD1 is a possible D gene (5 bases). Germline V gene lookup returns CDR1 MNHEY and CDR2 SMNVEV (reference sequence). The CDR3 length is 16 residues. Between the trimmed V and J ends, which lost 5 bases and 7 bases, there was a span of 23 bases. CDR3 region: CASSPDLWGGRTGYTF. CDR3 bases: TGTGCCAGCAGTCCCGACCTTTGGGGGGGACGAACTGGCTACACCTTC.

The rearrangement joins TRBV28 to TRBJ2-3, with TRBD2 matching over 12 bases. The germline V gene has CDR1 MDHEN and CDR2 SYDVKM. The CDR3 is made up of 17 amino acids. V was clipped by 2 bases and J by 1 base; unmatched bases: 4. CDR3 DNA: TGTGCCAGCAGTTTACTAGCGGGGGGGCTTGGCACAGATACGCAGTATTTT. Encoded protein: CASSLLAGGLGTDTQYF.

In this sample, this clone turned up once. The chain carries TRBV11-2 and TRBJ2-7; D might be TRBD1 (5 bases). The CDR3 is 13 residues long. Trimming took 1 base from V and 4 from J, leaving 8 bases between them. CDR1 and CDR2 from the germline V gene are SGHAT and FQNNGV. CDR3 sequence: CASSLVRGYEQYF. Written as DNA, the CDR3 is TGTGCCAGCAGCTTAGTAAGGGGTTACGAGCAGTACTTC.

This chain uses TRBV9 with TRBJ2-7; 10 bases fit TRBD2. CDR3 length: 14 residues. V was pared by 4 bases and J by 4 bases, with 5 bases of the junction left unmatched. Germline V gene data show CDR1 as SGDLS and CDR2 as YYNGEE. The CDR3 sequence: CASSPLAGAYEQYF. CDR3 DNA: TGTGCCAGCAGCCCGCTAGCGGGAGCATACGAGCAGTACTTC.

The rearrangement uses TRBV19 and TRBJ1-2; perhaps TRBD1 as D (6 bases). Germline V CDR1 and CDR2: LNHDA, SQIVND (reference sequence). V dropped 5 bases and J dropped 3 bases, with 13 bases sitting between them. The CDR3 has 14 residues. Here the CDR3 DNA reads TGTGCCAGTAGTTCACAGGGAATGGACTATGGCTACACCTTC. Residues: CASSSQGMDYGYTF.

This rearrangement joins TRBV9 to TRBJ1-4; D ambiguous. Germline CDR1 reads SGDLS; CDR2 reads YYNGEE. The CDR3 is 16 residues long. The ends were cut back, 3 bases at V and 0 bases at J, with 12 bases in the middle. The CDR3 region is CASSAPRGSTNEKLFF. In DNA, the CDR3 is TGTGCCAGCAGCGCCCCGAGAGGGTCAACTAATGAAAAACTGTTTTTT. The full variable domain, rest sourced from reference TRBV9 and TRBJ1-4, is DSGVTQTPKHLITATGQRVTLRCSPRSGDLSVYWYQQSLDQGLQFLIQYYNGEERAKGNILERFSAQQFPDLHSELNLSSLELGDSALYFCASSAPRGSTNEKLFFGSGTQLSVL.

The rearrangement links TRBV2 to TRBJ2-3, with D unresolved. Trimming left V 4 bases short and J 0 bases short, with 11 bases between. The germline gives CDR1 SNHLY, CDR2 FYNNEI. The CDR3 consists of 15 residues. The CDR3 reads CASSAPGTSTDTQYF. The CDR3 nucleotides read TGTGCCAGCAGTGCGCCAGGTACTAGCACAGATACGCAGTATTTT.

The gene calls are TRBV5-1 and TRBJ1-2; 9 positions agree with TRBD1. The V gene's germline CDR1 is SGHRS and CDR2 YFSETQ. After removal of 0 bases from V and 8 bases from J, the junction contained 5 bases not matched to a gene. This CDR3 has 14 amino acids. The CDR3 coding sequence is TGCGCCAGCAGCTTGGAGGGACAGGGTTGGGGCTACACCTTC. The encoded protein is CASSLEGQGWGYTF.

The CDR3 protein is CASRPRQGPLNEQFF. In DNA, the CDR3 is TGTGCCAGCAGACCAAGACAGGGCCCACTCAATGAGCAGTTCTTC. The V call is TRBV28, the J call TRBJ2-1, with 7 positions matching TRBD1. This CDR3 contains 15 residues. J lost 6 bases, V lost 6 bases, and 11 bases had no gene match. Germline loops: CDR1 MDHEN, CDR2 SYDVKM.

This clone has a single count. The chain links TRBV6-4 to TRBJ2-3; 11 bases align to TRBD2. Trimming removed 3 bases from V and 8 bases from J; junction bases left unmatched: 10. The CDR3 has 16 amino acids. Germline assignment: CDR1 MRHNA and CDR2 SNTAGT. The CDR3 is CASSEVDSGGASTQYF. The CDR3 DNA is TGTGCCAGCAGTGAGGTGGATAGCGGGGGGGCCAGTACGCAGTATTTT.